One and the same sample provided the 8 T cell receptor beta chains below, sequenced in a study of shared clonotypes between healthy human individuals. The table came from immunoSEQ multiplex PCR; TCRdb's copy has only in-frame clones and leaves some out. This sample carries over a million clones, roughly 98% of them seen once, and the ten largest clones take roughly 0.45%. The sample consisted of naive CD4+ T cells sorted from blood. Subset denoted: CD45RA+ positively selected. These receptors were taken from a young man in good health.

The gene calls are TRBV9 and TRBJ2-7; weak D call: TRBD2 (6 bases). The V end lost 4 bases, the J end lost 2 bases, and 31 bases lay between the germline ends. The CDR3 consists of 20 residues. The germline V gene has CDR1 SGDLS and CDR2 YYNGEE. In DNA, the CDR3 is TGTGCCAGCAGCCTCCTGTTTAGAGAGAAAAGGGTACGGGAGCCCTACGAGCAGTACTTC. Its translation: CASSLLFREKRVREPYEQYF.

CDR3 coding DNA: TGCAGCGGTGGACTTGGCAGGGGAAGGTCCTACGAGCAGTACTTC. Encoded protein: CSGGLGRGRSYEQYF. The chain recombines TRBV29-1 with TRBJ2-7; tentatively, D is TRBD1 (6 bases). Trimming stripped 7 bases from V and 1 base from J, with 20 bases between. The germline V gene encodes CDR1 SQVTM and CDR2 ANQGSEA. This CDR3 region has 15 residues.

The chain uses TRBV11-2 and TRBJ2-5, with unresolved D. CDR1 and CDR2 from the germline V gene are SGHAT and FQNNGV. Trimming removed 3 bases from V and 9 bases from J, with 11 bases in between. The CDR3 consists of 12 residues. CDR3 nucleotides: TGTGCCAGCAGCTTCTACGTCCCCCCCCAGTACTTC. Translated: CASSFYVPPQYF.

V and J are TRBV7-2 and TRBJ2-1, with unresolved D. Trimming left V 3 bases short and J 6 bases short, with 12 bases between. The CDR3 is made up of 14 amino acids. Germline V gives CDR1 SGHTA, CDR2 FQGNSA. The CDR3 here is CASSLAMWLNEQFF. The CDR3 coding sequence is TGTGCCAGCAGCTTGGCCATGTGGCTCAATGAGCAGTTCTTC.

The CDR3 region is CASSSNSGTLYEQYF. The CDR3 DNA reads as TGTGCCAGCAGTTCCAACTCGGGGACACTCTACGAGCAGTACTTC. This chain joins TRBV6-5 and TRBJ2-7; D is perhaps TRBD1 (6 bases). Trimming removed 4 bases from V and 3 bases from J, with 16 bases in between. The CDR3 is 15 residues long. Per the germline V gene, CDR1 is MNHEY and CDR2 is SVGAGI.

This chain connects TRBV2 to TRBJ1-1; D call uncertain. This CDR3 spans 13 amino acids. V was trimmed by 8 bases and J by 0 bases, leaving 10 bases between them. Germline lookup yields CDR1 SNHLY and CDR2 FYNNEI. CDR3 nucleotide sequence: TGTGCCAGCTGGAGCGCCATGAACACTGAAGCTTTCTTT. It specifies CASWSAMNTEAFF.

The chain links TRBV7-9 to TRBJ1-4; D not resolved. The ends were cut back, 1 base at V and 17 bases at J, with 14 bases in the middle. The CDR3 is 12 amino acids. Germline V gene lookup returns CDR1 SEHNR and CDR2 FQNEAQ (reference sequence). CDR3 residues: CASSLGRSDAFF. The CDR3 DNA sequence: TGTGCCAGCAGCTTAGGTAGATCGGACGCCTTTTTT.

Concerning this clone: This same CDR3 is encoded by further DNA sequences in the sample. The V gene is TRBV20-1, the J gene TRBJ2-7, with D maybe TRBD2 (6 bases). Looked up from germline, CDR1 is DFQATT and CDR2 is SNEGSKA (reference sequence). The CDR3 consists of 11 residues. V gave up 3 bases and J gave up 4 bases, with 7 bases separating them. The CDR3: CSARTSYEQYF. In DNA form, the CDR3 reads TGCAGTGCTAGGACTAGTTACGAGCAGTACTTC.